The present T cell receptor (beta chain) was sequenced within a study of blood T cell repertoires in COVID-19. Across the whole study: The study drew acute and convalescent COVID-19 samples from the United States, Italy and Spain. T cells, B-cell-depleted T cells, or PBMCs supplied cDNA or gDNA.

This clone was detected only once. Original methodology: Amplification with reference gene primers provided the estimates of nucleated cell counts. Assay: immunoSEQ multiplex PCR; the TCRdb copy retains only in-frame clones and omits some. V, J and clone size derive from that table, while D and trimming were established from the DNA sequence. The repertoire holds roughly 62,000 clones, with 80% to 95% as singletons. The sequencing input was peripheral blood. The TCR sequence derives from a human donor in a cohort sampled during active COVID-19.

CDR3 in amino acids: CASSPTPRVGRHNEQFF. DNA for the CDR3: TGTGCCAGCAGCCCTACCCCCAGGGTTGGACGCCACAATGAGCAGTTCTTC. V gene TRBV3-1 (or the pseudogene TRBV3-2) combines with J gene TRBJ2-1, with D perhaps matching TRBD1 (5 bases). The CDR3 loop spans 17 amino acids. Trimming left V 4 bases short and J 5 bases short, with 21 bases between. The germline V gene has CDR1 LGHDT and CDR2 YNNKEL (reference sequence).